Below are 26 T cell receptor beta chains sequenced from a single sample in a study of cytomegalovirus exposure and HLA in healthy donors. PCR amplification relied on 60 Vbeta primers (plus 13 Jbeta primers). The assay was immunoSEQ multiplex PCR, and TCRdb's table has in-frame clones only and misses some. The table shows over 150,000 clones, with about four fifths occurring only once. The sequencing input was PBMCs. These receptor sequences come from a woman younger than 45 in good health and CMV-seropositive.

CDR3 amino acids: CASSRGGSNQPQHF. The CDR3 nucleotides are TGTGCCAGCAGTCGAGGAGGCAGCAATCAGCCCCAGCATTTT. The chain couples TRBV28 to TRBJ1-5, with D unresolved. Deletions cut 5 bases from V and 1 base from J, with 9 bases between. The CDR3 runs to 14 residues. The germline V gene has CDR1 MDHEN and CDR2 SYDVKM.

The rearrangement joins TRBV11-2 to TRBJ2-3, with TRBD1 matching over 10 bases. In germline, CDR1 is SGHAT, CDR2 FQNNGV. The length of the CDR3 is 15 residues. V lost 5 bases and J lost 9; bases outside the gene matches: 11. CDR3 residues: CASSNPNPGQGTQYF. CDR3 coding DNA: TGTGCCAGCAGCAACCCAAATCCGGGACAGGGGACGCAGTATTTT.

This clone was detected only once. The V call is TRBV19, the J call TRBJ2-2, with TRBD1 matching over 11 bases. With 4 bases clipped from V and 1 base from J, the junction kept 20 bases outside the gene matches. The CDR3 runs 22 residues. In germline, CDR1 is LNHDA, CDR2 SQIVND (reference sequence). The CDR3 DNA reads as TGTGCCAGTAGTAAGGGGGACAGGGGGGCGTCATGTTTTTTCGGGAACACCGGGGAGCTGTTTTTT. This codes for CASSKGDRGASCFFGNTGELFF. Looking up the rest from reference TRBV19 and TRBJ2-2 gives the full variable domain: DGGITQSPKYLFRKEGQNVTLSCEQNLNHDAMYWYRQDPGQGLRLIYYSQIVNDFQKGDIAEGYSVSREKKESFPLTVTSAQKNPTAFYLCASSKGDRGASCFFGNTGELFFGEGSRLTVL.

The CDR3 protein is CASSHSTGTGDNSPLHF. The CDR3 region has the DNA TGCGCCAGCAGCCACTCGACCGGGACAGGGGATAATTCACCCCTCCACTTT. The chain has TRBV4-1 and TRBJ1-6; 10 bases agree with TRBD1. J was trimmed by 5 bases and V by 3 bases; bases with no gene match: 7. Germline CDR1 MGHRA, CDR2 YSYEKL. The CDR3 is 17 residues long.

The chain employs TRBV18 and TRBJ1-4; perhaps TRBD1 as D (6 bases). This CDR3 region has 16 residues. CDR1 and CDR2 (germline): KGHSH, LQKENI. Trimming took 2 bases from V and 2 from J, leaving 12 bases between them. CDR3: CASSPNRVSTNEKLFF. The DNA for the CDR3 is TGTGCCAGCTCACCAAACAGGGTATCCACTAATGAAAAACTGTTTTTT.

This clone was found a few times. The chain recombines TRBV2 with TRBJ1-4; tentative D call: TRBD1 (6 bases). This CDR3 contains 14 residues. Trimming stripped 8 bases from V and 6 bases from J, with 16 bases between. Per the germline V gene, CDR1 is SNHLY and CDR2 is FYNNEI. Written as DNA, the CDR3 is TGTGCCAGCTCCTGGACAGTCAGTCATGAAAAACTGTTTTTT. Translation: CASSWTVSHEKLFF.

This chain links TRBV27 with TRBJ1-1; no firm D call. V gave up 1 base and J gave up 2 bases, with 11 bases separating them. The CDR3 loop spans 15 amino acids. Germline assignment: CDR1 MNHEY and CDR2 SMNVEV (reference sequence). CDR3 loop: CASSLFSVTNTEAFF. In DNA form, the CDR3 reads TGTGCCAGCAGTTTATTTTCGGTGACAAACACTGAAGCTTTCTTT.

The J gene is TRBJ2-6, the V gene TRBV9; a weak D match, TRBD1 (6 bases). The germline V gene encodes CDR1 SGDLS and CDR2 YYNGEE. The CDR3 has 15 amino acids. Trimming left V 3 bases short and J 1 base short, with 8 bases between. CDR3 loop: CASSAQGSGANVLTF. Written as DNA, the CDR3 is TGTGCCAGCAGCGCCCAGGGGTCTGGGGCCAACGTCCTGACTTTC.

This sequence joins TRBV6-5 and TRBJ2-5, with D perhaps TRBD1 (6 bases). With 6 bases removed from V and 2 bases from J, the gap between germline ends came to 13 bases. Germline V lookup: CDR1 MNHEY, CDR2 SVGAGI. This CDR3 has 14 amino acids. The CDR3 protein is CASSRSGTQETQYF. The CDR3 DNA follows: TGTGCCAGCAGCCGATCCGGGACACAAGAGACCCAGTACTTC.

The CDR3 here is CASSKATGVNEKLFF. In DNA form, the CDR3 reads TGTGCCAGTAGTAAAGCGACAGGGGTTAATGAAAAACTGTTTTTT. The rearrangement uses TRBV19 and TRBJ1-4; 8 bases are a match to TRBD1. This CDR3 has 15 residues. The J segment lost 4 bases and the V segment lost 4 bases, leaving 5 bases of the junction unmatched. Germline CDR1 is LNHDA and CDR2 is SQIVND (reference sequence). Supplemented by reference TRBV19 and TRBJ1-4, the full variable domain reads DGGITQSPKYLFRKEGQNVTLSCEQNLNHDAMYWYRQDPGQGLRLIYYSQIVNDFQKGDIAEGYSVSREKKESFPLTVTSAQKNPTAFYLCASSKATGVNEKLFFGSGTQLSVL.

Regarding this clone: In the same sample, other DNA sequences code for this CDR3. This CDR3 reads CASSPEAFTDSGNTIYF. CDR3 nucleotides: TGTGCCAGCTCACCCGAGGCATTTACGGACTCTGGAAACACCATATATTTT. V gene TRBV18 combines with J gene TRBJ1-3; D is uncertain. The CDR3 runs 17 residues. Germline CDR1 is KGHSH and CDR2 is LQKENI. V was pared by 3 bases and J by 0 bases, with 15 bases between.

This clone was seen more than once but under ten times. The chain couples TRBV28 to TRBJ2-1; D not resolved. The CDR3 has 13 residues. Per the germline V gene, CDR1 is MDHEN and CDR2 is SYDVKM. V lost 2 bases and J 7 bases, leaving 9 bases between the germline ends. The CDR3 here is CASSLSAPNEQFF. The CDR3 nucleotides are TGTGCCAGCAGTTTAAGCGCTCCAAATGAGCAGTTCTTC.

The chain is built from TRBV5-1 and TRBJ2-7; no clear D. V dropped 4 bases and J dropped 5 bases, with 16 bases sitting between them. CDR1 is SGHRS, CDR2 YFSETQ, per germline. The CDR3 is 14 amino acids. CDR3 in DNA: TGCGCCAGCAGCCTCACGCCCGACACCCACGAGCAGTACTTC. This sequence encodes CASSLTPDTHEQYF.

The V call is TRBV10-3, the J call TRBJ2-5; TRBD2 agrees at 10 bases. There are 15 residues in the CDR3. CDR1 and CDR2 from the germline V gene are ENHRY and SYGVKD. Trimming at V came to 4 bases and at J to 5 bases, leaving 7 bases not matched to a gene. For the CDR3, the DNA is TGTGCCATCAGTGGTCTAGCGGGGGAAGGGGAGACCCAGTACTTC. Translated: CAISGLAGEGETQYF.

The chain carries TRBV15 and TRBJ1-3; 8 bases line up with TRBD1. J gave up 0 bases and V 3 bases, and 13 bases lay outside the gene matches. Germline V gives CDR1 LNHNV, CDR2 YYDKDF (reference sequence). The CDR3 is made up of 19 amino acids. CDR3 DNA: TGTGCCACCAGCAGGAAACCGGGACAGGATTACTCCTCTGGAAACACCATATATTTT. Residues: CATSRKPGQDYSSGNTIYF.

This sequence joins TRBV13 and TRBJ1-2; tentative D call: TRBD1 (5 bases). Looked up from germline, CDR1 is PRHDT and CDR2 is FYEKMQ (reference sequence). CDR3 size: 13 residues. Trimming took 4 bases from V and 4 from J, leaving 10 bases between them. CDR3 region: CASSSAGLYGYTF. The CDR3 coding sequence is TGTGCCAGCAGCTCCGCAGGGCTCTATGGCTACACCTTC. Full variable domain (rest looked up from reference TRBV13 and TRBJ1-2): AAGVIQSPRHLIKEKRETATLKCYPIPRHDTVYWYQQGPGQDPQFLISFYEKMQSDKGSIPDRFSAQQFSDYHSELNMSSLELGDSALYFCASSSAGLYGYTFGSGTRLTVV.

The chain has TRBV5-6 and TRBJ1-1; no definite D call. The germline V gene has CDR1 SGHDT and CDR2 YYEEEE. V shed 6 bases and J shed 0 bases, with 9 bases lying between them. The CDR3 sequence is 13 residues long. The CDR3 nucleotides are TGTGCCAGCACCCTCGGTCTGAACACTGAAGCTTTCTTT. Translated, it gives CASTLGLNTEAFF.

The chain recombines TRBV28 with TRBJ2-6; D may be TRBD2 (6 bases). V was trimmed by 7 bases and J by 4 bases, leaving 14 bases between them. The CDR3 length is 15 residues. CDR1 and CDR2 from the germline V gene are MDHEN and SYDVKM. The CDR3 protein is CASTTGGTGANVLTF. CDR3 DNA: TGTGCCAGCACCACCGGAGGGACCGGGGCCAACGTCCTGACTTTC.

The rearrangement links TRBV6-5 to TRBJ1-2; D unresolved. There are 13 residues in the CDR3. In germline, CDR1 is MNHEY, CDR2 SVGAGI. The V gene lost 5 bases and the J gene lost 6 bases, with 13 bases spanning the gap. This CDR3 is CASSILLGHGYTF. CDR3 sequence (DNA): TGTGCCAGCAGTATCCTTCTGGGCCATGGCTACACCTTC.

This chain connects TRBV4-2 to TRBJ2-3; maybe TRBD1 (5 bases). Germline CDR1 is LGHNA and CDR2 is YNFKEQ. This CDR3 is 17 amino acids long. Trimming cost V 0 bases and J 5 bases, with 18 bases left between them. The CDR3 is CASSQDPNQGVGDTQYF. The CDR3 region has the DNA TGTGCCAGCAGCCAAGATCCGAACCAGGGCGTAGGAGATACGCAGTATTTT.

This chain joins TRBV18 and TRBJ1-1, with a tentative D call TRBD1 (6 bases). With 8 bases removed from V and 1 base from J, the gap between germline ends came to 14 bases. Germline V gene lookup returns CDR1 KGHSH and CDR2 LQKENI. CDR3 length: 14 amino acids. CDR3 sequence (DNA): TGTGCCAGCGGCCGTGACAGGCAGAACACTGAAGCTTTCTTT. Translated, it gives CASGRDRQNTEAFF.

The chain uses TRBV18 and TRBJ2-5; 8 bases align to TRBD1. J gave up 1 base and V 3 bases, and 4 bases lay outside the gene matches. CDR3 size: 15 residues. Germline CDR1 and CDR2: KGHSH and LQKENI. The DNA of the CDR3 is TGTGCCAGCTCACCTGGGACAGGAAGCCAAGAGACCCAGTACTTC. Its translation: CASSPGTGSQETQYF.

A few counts support this clone. The chain couples TRBV7-2 to TRBJ2-3; TRBD2 matches at 8 bases. Trimming took 5 bases from V and 6 from J; bases not matched to a gene: 7. Germline lookup yields CDR1 SGHTA and CDR2 FQGNSA. The CDR3 contains 14 residues. This CDR3 is CASSIGGAGDTQYF. Written as DNA, the CDR3 is TGTGCCAGCAGCATCGGGGGGGCGGGGGATACGCAGTATTTT.

This chain connects TRBV5-4 to TRBJ1-5, with TRBD1 identical over 9 bases. The V gene end was trimmed by 7 bases and the J gene end by 5 bases; junction bases not matched to a gene: 7. CDR1 is SGHNT, CDR2 YYREEE, per germline (reference sequence). The CDR3 loop spans 14 amino acids. The CDR3 is CASRYRGRDQPQHF. CDR3 nucleotides: TGTGCCAGCCGATACAGGGGGCGAGATCAGCCCCAGCATTTT.

The chain uses TRBV5-4 and TRBJ1-2; weak D call: TRBD1 (5 bases). Trimming stripped 3 bases from V and 1 base from J, with 16 bases between. The CDR3 contains 16 residues. Germline assignment: CDR1 SGHNT and CDR2 YYREEE (reference sequence). In DNA form, the CDR3 reads TGTGCCAGCAGCTGGAGGGACGGAGCTAATAACTATGGCTACACCTTC. Translating gives CASSWRDGANNYGYTF.

This chain links TRBV29-1 with TRBJ2-3; TRBD1 matches 7 bases. This CDR3 has 14 residues. The V gene end was trimmed by 1 base and the J gene end by 3 bases; junction bases not matched to a gene: 4. Germline lookup yields CDR1 SQVTM and CDR2 ANQGSEA. The CDR3 spells CSVEVRQGTDTQYF. CDR3 DNA sequence: TGCAGCGTTGAAGTCCGACAGGGTACAGATACGCAGTATTTT.